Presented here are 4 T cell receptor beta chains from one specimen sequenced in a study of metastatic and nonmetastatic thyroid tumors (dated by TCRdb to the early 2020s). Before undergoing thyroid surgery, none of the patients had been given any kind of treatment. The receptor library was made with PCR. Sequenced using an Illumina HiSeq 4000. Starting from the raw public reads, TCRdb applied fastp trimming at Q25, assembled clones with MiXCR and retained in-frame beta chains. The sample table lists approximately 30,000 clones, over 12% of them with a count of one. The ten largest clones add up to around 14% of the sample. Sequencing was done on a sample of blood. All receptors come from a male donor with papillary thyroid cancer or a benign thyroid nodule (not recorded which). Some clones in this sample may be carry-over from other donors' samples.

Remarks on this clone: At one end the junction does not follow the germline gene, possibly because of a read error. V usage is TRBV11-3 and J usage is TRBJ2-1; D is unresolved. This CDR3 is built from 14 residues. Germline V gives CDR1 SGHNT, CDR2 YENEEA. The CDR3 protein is CASRCRKENNEHFF. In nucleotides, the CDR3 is TGTGCCAGCCGCTGTCGTAAGGAGAACAATGAGCATTTCTTC.

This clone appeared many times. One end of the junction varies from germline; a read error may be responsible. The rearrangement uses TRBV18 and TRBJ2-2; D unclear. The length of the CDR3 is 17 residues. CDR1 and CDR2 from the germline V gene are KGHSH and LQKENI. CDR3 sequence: CASPPKEPAGNTGELFF. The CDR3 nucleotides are TGTGCCAGCCCACCTAAGGAGCCCGCAGGGAACACCGGGGAGCTGTTTTTT.

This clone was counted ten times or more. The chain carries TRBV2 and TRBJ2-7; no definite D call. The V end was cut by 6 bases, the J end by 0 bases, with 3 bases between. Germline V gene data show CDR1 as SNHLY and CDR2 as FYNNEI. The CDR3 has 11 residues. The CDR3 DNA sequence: TGTGCCAGCAGCGACTCCTACGAGCAGTACTTC. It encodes CASSDSYEQYF.

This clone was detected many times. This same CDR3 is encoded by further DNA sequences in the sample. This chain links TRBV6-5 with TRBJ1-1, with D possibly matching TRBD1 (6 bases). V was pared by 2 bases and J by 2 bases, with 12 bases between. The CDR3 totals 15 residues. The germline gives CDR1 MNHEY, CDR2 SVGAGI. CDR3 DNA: TGTGCCAGCAGTTACACGGGAGGGGGAAACACTGAAGCTTTCTTT. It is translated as CASSYTGGGNTEAFF.